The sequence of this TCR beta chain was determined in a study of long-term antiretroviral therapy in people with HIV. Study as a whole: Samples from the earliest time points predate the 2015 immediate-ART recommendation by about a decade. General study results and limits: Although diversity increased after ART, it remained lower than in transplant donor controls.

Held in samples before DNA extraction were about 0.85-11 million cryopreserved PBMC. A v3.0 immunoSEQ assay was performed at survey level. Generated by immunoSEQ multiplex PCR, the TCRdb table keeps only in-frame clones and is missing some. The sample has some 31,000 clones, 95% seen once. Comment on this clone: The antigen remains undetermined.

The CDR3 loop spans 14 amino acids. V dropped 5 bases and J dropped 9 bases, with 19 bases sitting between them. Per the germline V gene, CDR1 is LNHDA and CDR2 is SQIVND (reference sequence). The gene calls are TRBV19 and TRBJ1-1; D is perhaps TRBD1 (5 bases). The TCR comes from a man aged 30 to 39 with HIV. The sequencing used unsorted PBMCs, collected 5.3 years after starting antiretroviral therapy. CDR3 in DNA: TGTGCCAGTAGTCTTCGGGCCGAACAGGTGAAAGCTTTCTTT. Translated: CASSLRAEQVKAFF. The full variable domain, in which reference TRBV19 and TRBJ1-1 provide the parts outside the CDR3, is DGGITQSPKYLFRKEGQNVTLSCEQNLNHDAMYWYRQDPGQGLRLIYYSQIVNDFQKGDIAEGYSVSREKKESFPLTVTSAQKNPTAFYLCASSLRAEQVKAFFGQGTRLTVV.